This T cell receptor beta chain was identified in a study of post-analysis software for immune sequencing data. The wider study: The courses of disease that were included comprised relapsing-remitting, secondary progressive and progressive-relapsing multiple sclerosis. Study results and limitations: The study found TRBV5-6, TRBV5-1 and TRBV20-1 among roughly 5 TRBV segments more frequent in patients than controls. Versus controls, multiple sclerosis patients showed significantly lower diversity (normalized Chao1).

cDNA libraries for TCR beta contained unique molecular identifiers. Some 500,000 cDNA molecules were obtained per 1 to 10 million input T cells. One entry per CDR3 protein results from TCRdb running MiXCR on the PCR reads. Here the sample spans 250,000 to 300,000 distinct CDR3 sequences, 36% being singletons. The table lists this clonotype with a count of one. Its antigen is as yet unknown. At one boundary the junction diverges from the germline segment, which might be a read error. Germline V CDR1 and CDR2: MNHEY, SMNVEV (reference sequence). CDR3 length: 16 residues. This TCR came from a girl aged 10 to 17 with multiple sclerosis. The rearrangement joins TRBV27 to TRBJ2-2, with 7 bases aligning to TRBD1. Sequenced input: blood. CDR3: CASSMTGFTITGERFF. The CDR3 DNA reads as TGTGCCAGCAGTATGACAGGGTTCACTATCACCGGGGAGCGGTTTTTT.